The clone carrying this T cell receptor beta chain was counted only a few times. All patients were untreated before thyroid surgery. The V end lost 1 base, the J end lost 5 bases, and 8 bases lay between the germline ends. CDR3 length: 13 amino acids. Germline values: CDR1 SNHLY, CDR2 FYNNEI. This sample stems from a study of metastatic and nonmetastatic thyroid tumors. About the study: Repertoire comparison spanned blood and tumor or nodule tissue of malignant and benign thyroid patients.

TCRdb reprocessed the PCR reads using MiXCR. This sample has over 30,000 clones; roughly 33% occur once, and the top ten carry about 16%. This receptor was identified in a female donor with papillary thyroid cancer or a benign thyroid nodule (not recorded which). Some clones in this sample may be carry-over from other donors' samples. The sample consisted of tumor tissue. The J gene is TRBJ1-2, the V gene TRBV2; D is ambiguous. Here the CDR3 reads CASSEGWWYGYTF. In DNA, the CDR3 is TGTGCCAGCAGTGAAGGGTGGTGGTATGGCTACACCTTC.